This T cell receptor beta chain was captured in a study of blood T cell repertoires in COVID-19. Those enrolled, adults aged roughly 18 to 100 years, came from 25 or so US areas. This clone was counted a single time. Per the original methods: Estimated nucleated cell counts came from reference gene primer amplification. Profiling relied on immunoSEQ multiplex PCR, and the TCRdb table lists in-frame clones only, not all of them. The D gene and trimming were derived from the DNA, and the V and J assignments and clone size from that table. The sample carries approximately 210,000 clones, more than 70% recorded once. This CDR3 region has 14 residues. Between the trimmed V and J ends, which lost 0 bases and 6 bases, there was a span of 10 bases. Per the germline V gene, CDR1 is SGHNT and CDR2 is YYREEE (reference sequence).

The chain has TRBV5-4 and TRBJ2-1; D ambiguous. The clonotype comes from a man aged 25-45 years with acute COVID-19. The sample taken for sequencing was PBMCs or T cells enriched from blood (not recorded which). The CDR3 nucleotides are TGTGCCAGCAGCTTGGACCCAAACTCCAATGAGCAGTTCTTC. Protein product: CASSLDPNSNEQFF.